This entry lists 10 T cell receptor beta chains sequenced from one sample in a study of T cells in Graves' hyperthyroidism and ophthalmopathy. RNA transcripts gave rise to amplified TCR beta CDR3 regions. The HTBI primer set served for first-round RT-PCR of the TCR CDR3. TCRdb called the multiplex PCR reads again in MiXCR, with one record for every CDR3 protein. Of about 37,000 distinct CDR3 sequences listed, around 50% are singletons. The sequencing sample was made of blood. The source of these receptors is a man aged 35-49 years with Graves' ophthalmopathy.

This chain connects TRBV2 to TRBJ1-5, with no clear D. The CDR3 consists of 16 residues. V was cut by 3 bases and J by 7 bases, with 19 bases left in between. Germline values: CDR1 SNHLY, CDR2 FYNNEI. CDR3 DNA sequence: TGTGCCAGCAGTGATGGTTACAGAACCTACGAGCAGCCCCAGCATTTT. It is translated as CASSDGYRTYEQPQHF.

J is TRBJ2-2 and V is TRBV20-1; 7 bases line up with TRBD2. Losses at the gene ends were 5 bases for V and 4 bases for J; bases not matched to a gene: 22. The CDR3 sequence is 19 residues long. Germline V CDR1 and CDR2: DFQATT, SNEGSKA (reference sequence). The CDR3 sequence is CSAPWTSVGGPGGTGELFF. CDR3 in DNA: TGCAGTGCTCCATGGACGAGTGTGGGAGGGCCGGGGGGCACCGGGGAGCTGTTTTTT.

CDR3 residues: CASSEQATQYF. CDR3 sequence (DNA): TGTGCCAGCAGTGAACAGGCGACCCAGTACTTC. The V gene is TRBV2, the J gene TRBJ2-5; D gene uncertain. The CDR3 totals 11 residues. CDR1 and CDR2 (germline): SNHLY, FYNNEI. The V gene lost 2 bases and the J gene lost 7 bases, with 5 bases spanning the gap.

The gene calls are TRBV7-2 and TRBJ1-2; a possible D gene is TRBD1 (5 bases). This CDR3 has 12 amino acids. Trimming removed 1 base at V and 11 bases at J, with 11 bases between. The germline V gene has CDR1 SGHTA and CDR2 FQGNSA. This chain's CDR3 is CASSLGVGGYTF. DNA for the CDR3: TGTGCCAGCAGCTTAGGGGTGGGGGGATACACCTTC.

The V call is TRBV20-1, the J call TRBJ2-3; unclear D gene. Germline CDR1 is DFQATT and CDR2 is SNEGSKA (reference sequence). CDR3 length: 12 amino acids. Trimming removed 5 bases from V and 1 base from J, with 7 bases in between. In nucleotides, the CDR3 is TGCAGTGCTGCGGACGGCACAGATACGCAGTATTTT. Protein: CSAADGTDTQYF.

This clonotype is a singleton in its sample. The chain joins TRBV19 to TRBJ1-2, with D possibly being TRBD1 (6 bases). The CDR3 covers 13 residues. Looked up from germline, CDR1 is LNHDA and CDR2 is SQIVND (reference sequence). Trimming left V 5 bases short and J 5 bases short, with 12 bases between. DNA of the CDR3: TGTGCCAGTAGTCCGTGGACAGCGTATGGCTACACCTTC. It encodes CASSPWTAYGYTF.

Within the sample, this clonotype is medium-sized. The V call is TRBV7-8, the J call TRBJ2-1; possibly TRBD2 for D (5 bases). CDR1 is SGHVS and CDR2 is FQNEAQ in the germline V gene. The CDR3 length is 13 residues. V shed 5 bases and J shed 10 bases, with 15 bases lying between them. CDR3 protein: CASSRTLSGEQFF. The CDR3 nucleotides are TGTGCCAGCAGCAGAACACTCAGCGGAGAGCAGTTCTTC.

This clonotype has a count of ten or more. CDR3 in DNA: TGCAGTGCTACGGGCCCGGGGGCGGGAGTGGGGGAGACCCAGTACTTC. It yields the protein CSATGPGAGVGETQYF. The chain uses TRBV20-1 and TRBJ2-5; TRBD2 is a possible D gene (7 bases). Trimming cost V 4 bases and J 5 bases, with 23 bases left between them. The length of the CDR3 is 16 residues. Germline CDR1 is DFQATT and CDR2 is SNEGSKA (reference sequence).

As concerns this clonotype: The CDR3 ends on some other residue instead of the conserved phenylalanine or tryptophan, so this is likely a read error. V is TRBV4-2 and J is TRBJ2-7, with D possibly matching TRBD2 (6 bases). The CDR3 is made up of 16 amino acids. Germline CDR1 and CDR2: LGHNA and YNFKEQ. CDR3 coding DNA: TGTGCCAGCAGCCAGAGCGTTTCGGGGGAGACCTACAAGCAGTACCTC. Its protein is CASSQSVSGETYKQYL.

By share of the sample, this clonotype is medium-sized. The chain joins TRBV29-1 to TRBJ2-1; D is undetermined. The CDR3 sequence is 11 residues long. Germline CDR1 reads SQVTM; CDR2 reads ANQGSEA. V was clipped by 4 bases and J by 8 bases, with 9 bases between them. CDR3 sequence: CSVVADYEQFF. The CDR3 nucleotides are TGCAGCGTTGTTGCGGATTATGAGCAGTTCTTC.